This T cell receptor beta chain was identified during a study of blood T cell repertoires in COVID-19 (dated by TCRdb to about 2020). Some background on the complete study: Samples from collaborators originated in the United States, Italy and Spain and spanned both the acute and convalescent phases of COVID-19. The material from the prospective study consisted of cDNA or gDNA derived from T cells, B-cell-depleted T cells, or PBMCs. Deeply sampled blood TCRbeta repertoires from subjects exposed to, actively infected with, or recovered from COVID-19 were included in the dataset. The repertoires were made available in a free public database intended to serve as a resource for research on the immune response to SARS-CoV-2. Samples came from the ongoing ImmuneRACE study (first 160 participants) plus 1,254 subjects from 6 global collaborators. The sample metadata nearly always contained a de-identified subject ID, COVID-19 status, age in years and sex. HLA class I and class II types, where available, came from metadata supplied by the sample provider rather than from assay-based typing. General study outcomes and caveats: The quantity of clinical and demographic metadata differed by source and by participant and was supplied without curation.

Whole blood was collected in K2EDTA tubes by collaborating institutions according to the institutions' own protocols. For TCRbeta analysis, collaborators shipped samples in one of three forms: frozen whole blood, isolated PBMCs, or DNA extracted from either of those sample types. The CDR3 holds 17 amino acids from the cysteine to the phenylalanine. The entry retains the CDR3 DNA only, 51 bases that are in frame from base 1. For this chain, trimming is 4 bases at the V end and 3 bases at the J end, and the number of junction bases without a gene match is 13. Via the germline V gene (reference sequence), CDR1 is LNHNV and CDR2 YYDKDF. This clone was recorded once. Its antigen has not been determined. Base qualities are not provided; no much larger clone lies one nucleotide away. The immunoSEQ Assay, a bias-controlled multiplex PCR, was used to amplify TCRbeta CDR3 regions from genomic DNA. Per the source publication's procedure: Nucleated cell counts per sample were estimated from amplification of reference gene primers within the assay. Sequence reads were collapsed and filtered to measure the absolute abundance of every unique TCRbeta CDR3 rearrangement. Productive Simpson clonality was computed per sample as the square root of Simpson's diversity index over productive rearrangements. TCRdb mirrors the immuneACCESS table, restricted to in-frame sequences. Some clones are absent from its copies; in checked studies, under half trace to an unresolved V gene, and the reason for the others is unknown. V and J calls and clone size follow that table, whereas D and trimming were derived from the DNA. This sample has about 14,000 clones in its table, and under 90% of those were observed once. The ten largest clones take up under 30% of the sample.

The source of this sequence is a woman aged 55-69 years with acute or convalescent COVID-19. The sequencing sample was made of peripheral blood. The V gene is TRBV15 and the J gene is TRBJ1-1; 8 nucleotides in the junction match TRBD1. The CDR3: CATSTGQEWEFDTEAFF. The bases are TGTGCCACCAGCACGGGACAGGAATGGGAGTTTGACACTGAAGCTTTCTTT. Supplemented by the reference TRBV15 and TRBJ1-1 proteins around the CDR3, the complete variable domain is DAMVIQNPRYQVTQFGKPVTLSCSQTLNHNVMYWYQQKSSQAPKLLFHYYDKDFNNEADTPDNFQSRRPNTSFCFLDIRSPGLGDTAMYLCATSTGQEWEFDTEAFFGQGTRLTVV.